This T cell receptor beta chain was recovered during a study of T-cell reconstitution after alpha-beta-depleted transplantation in children. Study-wide findings and caveats: Several hundred graft clones that had expanded were reportedly the source of alpha-beta T cells about two months after transplant.

For TCRbeta, the library was prepared with unique molecular identifiers. TCRdb analysed the PCR reads with MiXCR anew, one entry per CDR3 protein. The table has about 440,000 distinct CDR3 sequences, 43% seen once. Remarks on this clonotype: Its matching antigen is unknown.

CDR1 and CDR2 from the germline V gene are WSHSY and SAAADI. This CDR3 region has 14 residues. V was cut by 3 bases and J by 0 bases, with 9 bases left in between. This sequence joins TRBV10-2 and TRBJ2-7; tentative D call: TRBD2 (6 bases). This TCR was sampled from a girl aged 2 to 9 with aplastic anemia, due to receive a stem cell transplant. This specimen was PBMCs, taken before TCRalphabeta/CD19-depleted stem cell transplant. CDR3 in amino acids: CASSDRGSSYEQYF. The DNA for the CDR3 is TGCGCCAGCAGTGACCGGGGGAGCTCCTACGAGCAGTACTTC.